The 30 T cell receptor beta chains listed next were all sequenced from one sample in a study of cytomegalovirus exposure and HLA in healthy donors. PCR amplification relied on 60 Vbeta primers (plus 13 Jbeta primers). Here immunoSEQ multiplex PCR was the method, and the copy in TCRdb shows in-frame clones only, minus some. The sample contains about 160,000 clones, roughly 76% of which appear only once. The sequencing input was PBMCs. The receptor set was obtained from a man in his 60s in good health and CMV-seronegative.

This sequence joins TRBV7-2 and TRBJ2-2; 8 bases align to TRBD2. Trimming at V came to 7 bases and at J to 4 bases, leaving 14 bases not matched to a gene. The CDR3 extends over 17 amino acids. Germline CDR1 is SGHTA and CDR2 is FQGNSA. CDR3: CASINQQRGFRTGELFF. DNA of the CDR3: TGTGCCAGCATAAATCAGCAGCGGGGGTTCCGCACCGGGGAGCTGTTTTTT.

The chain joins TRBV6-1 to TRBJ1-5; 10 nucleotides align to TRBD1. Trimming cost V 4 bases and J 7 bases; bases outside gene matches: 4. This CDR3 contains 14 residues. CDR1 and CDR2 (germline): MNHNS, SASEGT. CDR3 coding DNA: TGTGCCAGCAGTGGACAGGGGGCTTGGCAGCCCCAGCATTTT. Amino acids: CASSGQGAWQPQHF.

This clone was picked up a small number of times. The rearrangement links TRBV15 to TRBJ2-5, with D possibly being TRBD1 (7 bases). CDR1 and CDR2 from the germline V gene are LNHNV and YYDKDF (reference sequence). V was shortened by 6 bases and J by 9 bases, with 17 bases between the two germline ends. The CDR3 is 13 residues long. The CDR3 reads CATSRQGRGAQYF. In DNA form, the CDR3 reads TGTGCCACCAGTAGACAGGGCAGGGGGGCCCAGTACTTC. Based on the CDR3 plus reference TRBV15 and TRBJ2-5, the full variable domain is DAMVIQNPRYQVTQFGKPVTLSCSQTLNHNVMYWYQQKSSQAPKLLFHYYDKDFNNEADTPDNFQSRRPNTSFCFLDIRSPGLGDTAMYLCATSRQGRGAQYFGPGTRLLVL.

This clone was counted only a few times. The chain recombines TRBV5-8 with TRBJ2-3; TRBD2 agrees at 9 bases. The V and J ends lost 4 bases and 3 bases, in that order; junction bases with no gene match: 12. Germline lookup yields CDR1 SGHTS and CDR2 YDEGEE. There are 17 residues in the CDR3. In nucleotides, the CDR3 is TGTGCCAGCAGCCTGGAAACGACTAGCGGATATACAGATACGCAGTATTTT. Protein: CASSLETTSGYTDTQYF. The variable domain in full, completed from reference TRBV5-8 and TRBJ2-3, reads EAGVTQSPTHLIKTRGQQATLRCSPISGHTSVYWYQQALGLGLQFLLWYDEGEERNRGNFPPRFSGRQFPNYSSELNVNALELEDSALYLCASSLETTSGYTDTQYFGPGTRLTVL.

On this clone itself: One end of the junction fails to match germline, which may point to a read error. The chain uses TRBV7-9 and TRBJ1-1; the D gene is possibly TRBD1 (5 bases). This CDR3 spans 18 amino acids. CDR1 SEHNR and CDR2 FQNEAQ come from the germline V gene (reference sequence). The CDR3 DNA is TGTTCCAGCAGCTCCGTCCCACCAGGGTATTCGCTGAACACTGAAGCTTTCTTT. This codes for CSSSSVPPGYSLNTEAFF.

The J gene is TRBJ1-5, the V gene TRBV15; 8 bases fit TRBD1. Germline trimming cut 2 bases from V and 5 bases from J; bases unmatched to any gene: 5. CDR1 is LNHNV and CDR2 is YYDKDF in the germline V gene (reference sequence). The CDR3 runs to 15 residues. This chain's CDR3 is CATSRTGQGYQPQHF. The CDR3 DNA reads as TGTGCCACCAGCAGAACCGGACAGGGATATCAGCCCCAGCATTTT. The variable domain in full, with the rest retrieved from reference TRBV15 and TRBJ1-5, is DAMVIQNPRYQVTQFGKPVTLSCSQTLNHNVMYWYQQKSSQAPKLLFHYYDKDFNNEADTPDNFQSRRPNTSFCFLDIRSPGLGDTAMYLCATSRTGQGYQPQHFGDGTRLSIL.

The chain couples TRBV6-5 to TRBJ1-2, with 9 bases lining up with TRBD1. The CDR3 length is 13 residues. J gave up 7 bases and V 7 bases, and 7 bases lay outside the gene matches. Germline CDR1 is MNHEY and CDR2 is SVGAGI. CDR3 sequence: CASTVQGASGYTF. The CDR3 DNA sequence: TGTGCCAGCACCGTACAGGGGGCCTCTGGCTACACCTTC.

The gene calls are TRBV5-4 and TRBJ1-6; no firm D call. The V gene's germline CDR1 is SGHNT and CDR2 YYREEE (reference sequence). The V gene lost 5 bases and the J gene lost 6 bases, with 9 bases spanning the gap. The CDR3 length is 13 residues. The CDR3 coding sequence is TGTGCCAGCAGGGCAGGTCTTAATTCACCCCTCCACTTT. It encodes CASRAGLNSPLHF. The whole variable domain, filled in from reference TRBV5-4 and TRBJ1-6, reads ETGVTQSPTHLIKTRGQQVTLRCSSQSGHNTVSWYQQALGQGPQFIFQYYREEENGRGNFPPRFSGLQFPNYSSELNVNALELDDSALYLCASRAGLNSPLHFGNGTRLTVT.

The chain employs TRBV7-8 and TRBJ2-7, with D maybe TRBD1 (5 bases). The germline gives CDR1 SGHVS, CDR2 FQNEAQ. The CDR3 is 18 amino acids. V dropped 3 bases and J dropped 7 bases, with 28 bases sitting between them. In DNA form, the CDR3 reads TGTGCCAGCAGCTTGCCCAAATCAGGGCGAGGTCGTTTCGGGGAGCAGTACTTC. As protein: CASSLPKSGRGRFGEQYF.

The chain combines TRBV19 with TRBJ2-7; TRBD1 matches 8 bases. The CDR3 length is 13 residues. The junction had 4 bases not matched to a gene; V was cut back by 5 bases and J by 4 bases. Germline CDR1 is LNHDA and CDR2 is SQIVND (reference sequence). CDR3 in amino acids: CASSQQGVYEQYF. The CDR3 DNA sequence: TGTGCCAGTAGTCAACAGGGGGTGTACGAGCAGTACTTC.

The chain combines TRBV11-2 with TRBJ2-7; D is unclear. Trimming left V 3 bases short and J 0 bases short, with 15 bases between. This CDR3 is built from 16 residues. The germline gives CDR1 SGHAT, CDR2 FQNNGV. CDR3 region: CASSFRSTPSSYEQYF. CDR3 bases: TGTGCCAGCAGCTTTAGGTCGACACCGAGCTCCTACGAGCAGTACTTC.

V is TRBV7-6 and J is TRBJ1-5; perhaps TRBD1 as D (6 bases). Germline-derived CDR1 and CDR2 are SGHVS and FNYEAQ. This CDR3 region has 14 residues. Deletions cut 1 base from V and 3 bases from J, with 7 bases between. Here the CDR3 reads CASSLGTVNQPQHF. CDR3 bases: TGTGCCAGCAGCTTAGGGACAGTCAATCAGCCCCAGCATTTT.

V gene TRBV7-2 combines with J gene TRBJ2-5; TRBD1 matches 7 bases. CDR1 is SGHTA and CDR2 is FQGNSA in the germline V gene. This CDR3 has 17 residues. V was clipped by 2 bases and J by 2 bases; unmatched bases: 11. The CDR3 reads CASSLFTRDSLQETQYF. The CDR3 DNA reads TGTGCCAGCAGCTTATTCACCCGGGACAGCCTTCAAGAGACCCAGTACTTC.

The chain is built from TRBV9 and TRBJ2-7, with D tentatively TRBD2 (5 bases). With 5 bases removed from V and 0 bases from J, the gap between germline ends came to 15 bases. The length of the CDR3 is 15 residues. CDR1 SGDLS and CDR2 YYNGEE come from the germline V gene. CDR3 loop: CASSPAPGLSYEQYF. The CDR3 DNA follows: TGTGCCAGCAGTCCAGCCCCAGGACTCTCCTACGAGCAGTACTTC.

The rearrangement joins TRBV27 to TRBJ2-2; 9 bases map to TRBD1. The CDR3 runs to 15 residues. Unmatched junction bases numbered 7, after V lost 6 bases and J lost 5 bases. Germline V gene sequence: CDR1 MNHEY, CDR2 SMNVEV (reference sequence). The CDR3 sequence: CASRKDRGGTGELFF. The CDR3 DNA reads TGTGCCAGCAGAAAGGACAGGGGAGGAACCGGGGAGCTGTTTTTT.

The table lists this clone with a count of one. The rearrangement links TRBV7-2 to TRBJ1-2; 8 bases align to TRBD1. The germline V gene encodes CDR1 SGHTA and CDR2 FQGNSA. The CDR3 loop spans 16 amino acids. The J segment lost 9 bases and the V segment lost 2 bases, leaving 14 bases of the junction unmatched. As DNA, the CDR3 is TGTGCCAGCAGCTTAAGGGCCCCAGCAGGGGGCGAGAGCTACACCTTC. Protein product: CASSLRAPAGGESYTF.

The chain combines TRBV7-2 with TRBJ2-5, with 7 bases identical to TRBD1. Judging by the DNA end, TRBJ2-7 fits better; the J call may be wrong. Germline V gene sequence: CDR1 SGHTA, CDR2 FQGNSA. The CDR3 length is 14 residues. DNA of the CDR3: TGTGCCAGCAGCTTTGATAGGGGGCCCAACGAGCAGTACTTC. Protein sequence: CASSFDRGPNEQYF.

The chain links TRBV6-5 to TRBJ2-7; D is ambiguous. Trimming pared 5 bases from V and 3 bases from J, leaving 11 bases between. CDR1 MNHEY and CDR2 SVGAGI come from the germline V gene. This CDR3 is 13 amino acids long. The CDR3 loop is CASSSPRIYEQYF. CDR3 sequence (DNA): TGTGCCAGCAGTAGCCCTAGGATCTACGAGCAGTACTTC.

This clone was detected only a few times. The CDR3 DNA reads as TGTGCCAGCGGGAGAGGGAGCTCCTACAATGAGCAGTTCTTC. Protein product: CASGRGSSYNEQFF. The genes are TRBV27 and TRBJ2-1, with D perhaps matching TRBD2 (5 bases). The CDR3 totals 14 residues. Germline-derived CDR1 and CDR2 are MNHEY and SMNVEV (reference sequence). V was shortened by 8 bases and J by 0 bases, with 11 bases between the two germline ends.

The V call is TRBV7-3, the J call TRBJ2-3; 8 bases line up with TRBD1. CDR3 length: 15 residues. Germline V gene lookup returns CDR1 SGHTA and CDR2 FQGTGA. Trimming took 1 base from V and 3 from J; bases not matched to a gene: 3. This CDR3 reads CASSLRDRLTDTQYF. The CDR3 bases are TGTGCCAGCAGCTTAAGGGACAGGTTGACAGATACGCAGTATTTT.

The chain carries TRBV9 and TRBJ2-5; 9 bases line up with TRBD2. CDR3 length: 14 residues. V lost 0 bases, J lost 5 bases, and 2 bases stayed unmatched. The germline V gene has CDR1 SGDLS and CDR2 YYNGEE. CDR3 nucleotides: TGTGCCAGCAGCGTAGTCAGCGGGGGGGAGACCCAGTACTTC. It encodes CASSVVSGGETQYF.

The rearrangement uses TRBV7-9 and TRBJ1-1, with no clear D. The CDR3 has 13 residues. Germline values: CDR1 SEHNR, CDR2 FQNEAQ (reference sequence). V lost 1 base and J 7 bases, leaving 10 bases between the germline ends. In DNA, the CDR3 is TGTGCCAGCAGCTTAGAGGCGGCCTATGAAGCTTTCTTT. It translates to CASSLEAAYEAFF. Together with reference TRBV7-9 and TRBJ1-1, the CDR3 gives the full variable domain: DTGVSQNPRHKITKRGQNVTFRCDPISEHNRLYWYRQTLGQGPEFLTYFQNEAQLEKSRLLSDRFSAERPKGSFSTLEIQRTEQGDSAMYLCASSLEAAYEAFFGQGTRLTVV.

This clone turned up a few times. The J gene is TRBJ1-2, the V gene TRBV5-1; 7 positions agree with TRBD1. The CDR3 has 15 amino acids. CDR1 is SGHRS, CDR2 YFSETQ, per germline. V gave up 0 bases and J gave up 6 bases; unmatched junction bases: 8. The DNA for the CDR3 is TGCGCCAGCAGCTTGGCATCAGGGGGGTACGATGGCTACACCTTC. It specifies CASSLASGGYDGYTF.

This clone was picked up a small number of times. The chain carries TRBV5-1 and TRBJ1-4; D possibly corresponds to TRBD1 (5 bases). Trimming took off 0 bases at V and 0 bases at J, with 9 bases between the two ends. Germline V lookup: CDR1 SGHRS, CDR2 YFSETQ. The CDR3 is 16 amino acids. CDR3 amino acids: CASSLAGDSTNEKLFF. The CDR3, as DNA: TGCGCCAGCAGCTTGGCGGGGGACTCAACTAATGAAAAACTGTTTTTT.

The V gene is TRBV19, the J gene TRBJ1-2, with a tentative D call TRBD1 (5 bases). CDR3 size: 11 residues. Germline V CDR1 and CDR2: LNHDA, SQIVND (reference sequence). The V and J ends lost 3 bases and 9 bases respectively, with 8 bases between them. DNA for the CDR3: TGTGCCAGTAGTATCGGGGGGAGCTACACCTTC. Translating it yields CASSIGGSYTF.

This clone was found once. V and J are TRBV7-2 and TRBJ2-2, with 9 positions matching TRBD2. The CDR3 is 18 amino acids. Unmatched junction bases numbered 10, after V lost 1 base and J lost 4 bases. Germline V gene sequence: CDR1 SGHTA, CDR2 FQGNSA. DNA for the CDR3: TGTGCCAGCAGCTTAGAGGCGGGGGGGTTCCTTATCACCGGGGAGCTGTTTTTT. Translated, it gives CASSLEAGGFLITGELFF.

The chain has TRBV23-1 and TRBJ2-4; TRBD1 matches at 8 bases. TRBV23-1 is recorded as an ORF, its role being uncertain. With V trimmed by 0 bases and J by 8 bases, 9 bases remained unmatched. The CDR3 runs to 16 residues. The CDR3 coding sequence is TGCGCCAGCAGTCAATCGACTTGGACAGGGAGTCACATTCAGTACTTC. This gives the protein CASSQSTWTGSHIQYF.

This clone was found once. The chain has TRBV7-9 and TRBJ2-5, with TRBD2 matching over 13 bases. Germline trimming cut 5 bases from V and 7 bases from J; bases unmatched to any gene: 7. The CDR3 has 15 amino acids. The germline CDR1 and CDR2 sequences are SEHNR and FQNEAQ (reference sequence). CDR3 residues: CASSHGLAGEGTQYF. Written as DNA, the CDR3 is TGTGCCAGCAGCCACGGACTAGCGGGGGAAGGGACCCAGTACTTC. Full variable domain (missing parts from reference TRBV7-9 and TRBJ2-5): DTGVSQNPRHKITKRGQNVTFRCDPISEHNRLYWYRQTLGQGPEFLTYFQNEAQLEKSRLLSDRFSAERPKGSFSTLEIQRTEQGDSAMYLCASSHGLAGEGTQYFGPGTRLLVL.

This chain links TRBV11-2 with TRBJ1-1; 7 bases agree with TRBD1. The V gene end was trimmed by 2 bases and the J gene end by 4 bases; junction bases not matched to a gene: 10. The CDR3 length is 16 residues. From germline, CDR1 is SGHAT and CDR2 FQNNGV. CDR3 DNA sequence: TGTGCCAGCAGCTTATTTGGGCAGGGGGGAACCACTGAAGCTTTCTTT. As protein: CASSLFGQGGTTEAFF.

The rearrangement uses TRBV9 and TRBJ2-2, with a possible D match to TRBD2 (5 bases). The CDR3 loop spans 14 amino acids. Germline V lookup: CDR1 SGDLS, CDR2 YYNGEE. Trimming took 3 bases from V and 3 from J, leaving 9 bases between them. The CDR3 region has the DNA TGTGCCAGCAGCGGAACTAGTTACACCGGGGAGCTGTTTTTT. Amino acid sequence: CASSGTSYTGELFF.